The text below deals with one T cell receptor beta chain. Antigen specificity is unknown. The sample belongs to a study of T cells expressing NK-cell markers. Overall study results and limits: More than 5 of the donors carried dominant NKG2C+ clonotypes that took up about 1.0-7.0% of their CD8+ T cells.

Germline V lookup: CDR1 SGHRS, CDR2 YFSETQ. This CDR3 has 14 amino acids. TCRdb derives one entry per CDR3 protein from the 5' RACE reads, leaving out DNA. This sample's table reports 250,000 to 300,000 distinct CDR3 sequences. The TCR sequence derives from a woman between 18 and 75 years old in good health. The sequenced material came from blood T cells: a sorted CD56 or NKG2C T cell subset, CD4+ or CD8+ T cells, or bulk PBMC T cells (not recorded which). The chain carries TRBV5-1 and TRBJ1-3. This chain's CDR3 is CASRPTVAGNTIYF.